This T cell receptor (beta chain) is from a study of CD8+CD57+ T cells in acquired aplastic anemia. Looking at the study overall: The sorted CD4+ and CD8+ cells yielded an average around 3.2 ug of DNA. Healthy donors yielded 9.5 million to 11 million CD4+ cell reads on average. Regarding the study as a whole: Statistical testing detected no significant gap in CD8+ Simpson's diversity between patients and controls. The same twenty-nine CD8+ CDR3 sequences occurred in patients and in controls.

The use of genomic DNA as template underpinned the TCR beta VDJ and CDR3 profiling. From the reads, TCRdb called clonotypes with MiXCR, one entry per CDR3 protein. This sample has around 68,000 distinct CDR3 sequences; approximately 51% occur once, and the top ten carry about 8.3%. V was clipped by 1 base and J by 5 bases; unmatched bases: 5. This CDR3 region has 16 residues. CDR1 is SGHKS, CDR2 YYEKEE, per germline (reference sequence). With regard to this clonotype: Its antigen is as yet unknown.

This receptor was taken from a human donor in good health, serving as a control. The sample comprised sorted CD4+, CD8+, or CD8+CD57+ T cells (not recorded which) from PBMCs. The chain links TRBV5-5 to TRBJ1-6, with 8 nucleotides matching TRBD1. The CDR3 nucleotides are TGTGCCAGCAGCTTGAGACAGGGGAGGGATAATTCACCCCTCCACTTT. Protein product: CASSLRQGRDNSPLHF. Using reference TRBV5-5 and TRBJ1-6 for the parts outside the CDR3, the full variable domain is DAGVTQSPTHLIKTRGQQVTLRCSPISGHKSVSWYQQVLGQGPQFIFQYYEKEERGRGNFPDRFSARQFPNYSSELNVNALLLGDSALYLCASSLRQGRDNSPLHFGNGTRLTVT.